Each of the 2 T cell receptor beta chains below was sequenced from the same sample in a study of human T cells and chemical hapten exposure. Indicated time point: patch test 2, 6 weeks after DPC sensitization. As for treatment: therapeutic diphenylcyclopropenone sensitization with weekly scalp DPC. MiXCR, applied by TCRdb to the RACE reads, yields one record per CDR3 protein. The sample yields some 70,000 distinct CDR3 sequences, 10% seen once. The source was whole blood, collected in connection with sensitization to the hapten diphenylcyclopropenone (DPC). The receptors were gathered from a woman aged 45-65 years with alopecia areata. Some clones in this sample may be carry-over from other donors' samples.

This clonotype was detected ten times or more. V and J are TRBV7-2 and TRBJ1-5; a possible D gene is TRBD1 (6 bases). There are 15 residues in the CDR3. V lost 3 bases, J lost 6 bases, and 15 bases lay in between. Germline V CDR1 and CDR2: SGHTA, FQGNSA. CDR3 sequence: CASSFVFGGAQPQHF. CDR3 nucleotides: TGTGCCAGCAGCTTCGTTTTCGGGGGGGCTCAGCCCCAGCATTTT.

V usage is TRBV12-3 or TRBV12-4 and J usage is TRBJ2-5; 10 nucleotides match TRBD1. The CDR3 runs 16 residues. V lost 5 bases and J lost 5; bases outside the gene matches: 11. CDR3 in amino acids: CASSRLLGQGRETQYF. CDR3 DNA: TGTGCCAGCAGTCGACTACTGGGACAGGGGAGGGAGACCCAGTACTTC.